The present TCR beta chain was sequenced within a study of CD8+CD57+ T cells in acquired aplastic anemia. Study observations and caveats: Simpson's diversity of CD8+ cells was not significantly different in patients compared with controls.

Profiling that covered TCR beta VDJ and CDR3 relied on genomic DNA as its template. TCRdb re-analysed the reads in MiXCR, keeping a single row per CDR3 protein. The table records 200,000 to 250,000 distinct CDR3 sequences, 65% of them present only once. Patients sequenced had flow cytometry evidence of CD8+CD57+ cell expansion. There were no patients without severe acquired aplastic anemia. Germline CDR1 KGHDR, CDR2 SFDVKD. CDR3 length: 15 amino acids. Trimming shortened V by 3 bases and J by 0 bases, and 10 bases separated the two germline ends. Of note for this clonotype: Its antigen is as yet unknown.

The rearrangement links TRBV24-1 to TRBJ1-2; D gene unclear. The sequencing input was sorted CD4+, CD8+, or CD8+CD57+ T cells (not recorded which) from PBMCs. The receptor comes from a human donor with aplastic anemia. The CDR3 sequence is CATSDLSSANYGYTF. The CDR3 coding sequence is TGTGCCACCAGTGATCTATCAAGCGCTAACTATGGCTACACCTTC.